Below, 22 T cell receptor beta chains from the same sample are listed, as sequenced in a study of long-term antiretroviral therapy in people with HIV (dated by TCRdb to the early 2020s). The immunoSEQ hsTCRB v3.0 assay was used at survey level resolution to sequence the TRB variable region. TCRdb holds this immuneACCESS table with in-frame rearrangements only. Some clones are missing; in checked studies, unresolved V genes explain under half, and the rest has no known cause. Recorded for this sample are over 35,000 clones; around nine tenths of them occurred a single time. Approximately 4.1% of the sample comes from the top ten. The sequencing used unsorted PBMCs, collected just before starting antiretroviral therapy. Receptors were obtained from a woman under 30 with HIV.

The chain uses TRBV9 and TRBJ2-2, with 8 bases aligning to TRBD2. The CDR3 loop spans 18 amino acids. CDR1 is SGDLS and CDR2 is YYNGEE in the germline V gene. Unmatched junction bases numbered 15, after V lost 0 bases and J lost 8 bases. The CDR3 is CASSVDPGRALLGGELFF. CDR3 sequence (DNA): TGTGCCAGCAGCGTAGATCCCGGGAGGGCCTTGTTAGGTGGGGAGCTGTTTTTT.

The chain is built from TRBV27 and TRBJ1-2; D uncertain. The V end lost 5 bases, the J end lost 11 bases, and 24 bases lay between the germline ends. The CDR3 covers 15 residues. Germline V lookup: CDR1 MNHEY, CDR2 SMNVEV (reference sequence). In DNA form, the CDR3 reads TGTGCCAGCAGTCTTCAAATCGGGGAAAGCTACGGGTACACCTTC. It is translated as CASSLQIGESYGYTF.

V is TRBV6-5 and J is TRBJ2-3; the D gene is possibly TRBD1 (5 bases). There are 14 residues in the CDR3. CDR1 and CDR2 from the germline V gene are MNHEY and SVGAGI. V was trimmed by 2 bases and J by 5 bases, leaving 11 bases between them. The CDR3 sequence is CASSYGAVLDTQYF. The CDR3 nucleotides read TGTGCCAGCAGTTACGGGGCTGTCTTAGATACGCAGTATTTT.

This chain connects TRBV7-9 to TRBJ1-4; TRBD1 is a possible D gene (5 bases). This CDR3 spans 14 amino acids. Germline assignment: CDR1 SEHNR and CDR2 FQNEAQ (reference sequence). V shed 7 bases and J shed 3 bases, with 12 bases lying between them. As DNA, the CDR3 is TGTGCCAGCACTATTCCGGGGCCTAATGAAAAACTGTTTTTT. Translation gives CASTIPGPNEKLFF.

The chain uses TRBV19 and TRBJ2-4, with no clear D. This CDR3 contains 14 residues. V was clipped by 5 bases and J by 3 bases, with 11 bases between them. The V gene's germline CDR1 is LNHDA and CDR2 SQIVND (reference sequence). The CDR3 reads CASSASEGKNIQYF. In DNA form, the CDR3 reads TGTGCCAGTAGTGCGTCAGAAGGCAAAAACATTCAGTACTTC.

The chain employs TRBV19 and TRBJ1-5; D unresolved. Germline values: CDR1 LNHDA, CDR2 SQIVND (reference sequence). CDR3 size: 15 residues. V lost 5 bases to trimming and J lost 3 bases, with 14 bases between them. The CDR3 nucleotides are TGTGCCAGTAGTCACGCGAGAAGGACCAATCAGCCCCAGCATTTT. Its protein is CASSHARRTNQPQHF.

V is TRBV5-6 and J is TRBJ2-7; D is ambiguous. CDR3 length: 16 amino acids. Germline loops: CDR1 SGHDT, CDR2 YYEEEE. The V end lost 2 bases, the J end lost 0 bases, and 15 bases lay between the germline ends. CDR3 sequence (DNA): TGTGCCAGCAGCTTCGACCGGTCGGCACCCTCCTACGAGCAGTACTTC. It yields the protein CASSFDRSAPSYEQYF.

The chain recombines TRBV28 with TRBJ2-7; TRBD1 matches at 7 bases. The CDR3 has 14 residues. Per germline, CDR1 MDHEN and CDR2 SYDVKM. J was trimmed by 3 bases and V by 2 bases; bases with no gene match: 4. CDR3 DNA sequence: TGTGCCAGCAGTTTACTGAGACAGGGCTACGAGCAGTACTTC. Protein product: CASSLLRQGYEQYF.

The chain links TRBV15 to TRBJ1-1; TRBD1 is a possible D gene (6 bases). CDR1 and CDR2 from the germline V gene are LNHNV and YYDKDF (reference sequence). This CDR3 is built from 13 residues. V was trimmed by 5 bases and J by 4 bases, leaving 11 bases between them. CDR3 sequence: CATSVGASTEAFF. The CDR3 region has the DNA TGTGCCACCAGCGTGGGGGCGAGCACTGAAGCTTTCTTT.

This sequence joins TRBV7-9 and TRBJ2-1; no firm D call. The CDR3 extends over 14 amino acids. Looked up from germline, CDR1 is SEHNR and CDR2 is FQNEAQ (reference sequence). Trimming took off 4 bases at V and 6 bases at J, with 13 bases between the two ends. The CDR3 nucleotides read TGTGCCAGCAGCTCCGCCGGGTCTGGCAATGAGCAGTTCTTC. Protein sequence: CASSSAGSGNEQFF.

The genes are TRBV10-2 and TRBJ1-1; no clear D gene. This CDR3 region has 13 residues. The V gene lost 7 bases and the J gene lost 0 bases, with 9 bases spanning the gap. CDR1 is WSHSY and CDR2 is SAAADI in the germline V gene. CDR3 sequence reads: CASTVTVNTEAFF. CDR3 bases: TGCGCCAGCACCGTAACAGTGAACACTGAAGCTTTCTTT.

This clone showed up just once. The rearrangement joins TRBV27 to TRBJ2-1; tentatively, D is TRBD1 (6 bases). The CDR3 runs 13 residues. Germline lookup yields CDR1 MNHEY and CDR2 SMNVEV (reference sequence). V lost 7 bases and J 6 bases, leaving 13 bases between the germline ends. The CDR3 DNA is TGTGCCAGCAAGGAGTTAGGGGGCAATGAGCAGTTCTTC. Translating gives CASKELGGNEQFF.

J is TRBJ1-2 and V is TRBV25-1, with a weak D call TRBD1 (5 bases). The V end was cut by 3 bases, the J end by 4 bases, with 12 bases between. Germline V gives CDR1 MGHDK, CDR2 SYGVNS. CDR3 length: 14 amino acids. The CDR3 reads CASSEGSGPYGYTF. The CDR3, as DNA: TGTGCCAGCAGTGAGGGATCGGGGCCCTATGGCTACACCTTC.

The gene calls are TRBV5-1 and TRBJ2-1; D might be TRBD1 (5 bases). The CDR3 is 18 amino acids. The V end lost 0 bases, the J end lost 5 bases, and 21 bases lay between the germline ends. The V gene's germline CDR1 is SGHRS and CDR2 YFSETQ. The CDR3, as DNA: TGCGCCAGCAGCTTGGGCCTCCAGGGTAAATCGTTTAACAATGAGCAGTTCTTC. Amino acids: CASSLGLQGKSFNNEQFF.

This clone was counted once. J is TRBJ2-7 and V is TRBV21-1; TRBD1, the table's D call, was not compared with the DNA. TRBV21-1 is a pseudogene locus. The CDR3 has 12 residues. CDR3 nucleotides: TGTGCCAGCAGCTCAGACAAGTATTTTGAGTACTTC. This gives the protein CASSSDKYFEYF.

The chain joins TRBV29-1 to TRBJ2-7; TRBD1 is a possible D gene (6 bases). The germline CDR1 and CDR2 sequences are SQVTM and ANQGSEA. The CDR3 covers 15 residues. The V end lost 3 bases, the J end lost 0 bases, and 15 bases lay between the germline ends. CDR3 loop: CSVEVVQGLSYEQYF. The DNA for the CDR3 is TGCAGCGTTGAGGTCGTGCAGGGGCTCTCCTACGAGCAGTACTTC.

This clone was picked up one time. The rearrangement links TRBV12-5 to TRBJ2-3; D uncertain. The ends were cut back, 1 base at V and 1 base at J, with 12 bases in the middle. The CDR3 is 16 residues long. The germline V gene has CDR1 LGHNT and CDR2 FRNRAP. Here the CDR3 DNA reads TGTGCTAGTGGTTTGGGAACGAGGATGGGCACAGATACGCAGTATTTT. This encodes CASGLGTRMGTDTQYF.

CDR3 in DNA: TGTGCCAGCAGTTTGGGGCAGGTCTATAATTCACCCCTCCACTTT. Protein product: CASSLGQVYNSPLHF. The chain is built from TRBV28 and TRBJ1-6; tentatively, D is TRBD1 (5 bases). The CDR3 consists of 15 residues. Trimming shortened V by 3 bases and J by 3 bases, and 9 bases separated the two germline ends. Germline CDR1 reads MDHEN; CDR2 reads SYDVKM.

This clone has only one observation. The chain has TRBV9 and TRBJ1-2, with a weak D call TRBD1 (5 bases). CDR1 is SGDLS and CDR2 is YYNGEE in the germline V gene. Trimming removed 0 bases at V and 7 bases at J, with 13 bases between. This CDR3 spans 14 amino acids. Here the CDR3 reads CASSVVSGRGGYTF. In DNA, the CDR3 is TGTGCCAGCAGCGTAGTCTCAGGGAGAGGTGGCTACACCTTC.

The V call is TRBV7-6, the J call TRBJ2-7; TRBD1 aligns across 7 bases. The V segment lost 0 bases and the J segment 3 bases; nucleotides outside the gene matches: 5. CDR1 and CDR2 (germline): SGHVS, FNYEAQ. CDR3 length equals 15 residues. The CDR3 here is CASSLAGQIVYEQYF. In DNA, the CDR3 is TGTGCCAGCAGCTTAGCGGGACAGATTGTCTACGAGCAGTACTTC. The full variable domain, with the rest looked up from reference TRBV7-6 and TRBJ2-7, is GAGVSQSPRYKVTKRGQDVALRCDPISGHVSLYWYRQALGQGPEFLTYFNYEAQQDKSGLPNDRFSAERPEGSISTLTIQRTEQRDSAMYRCASSLAGQIVYEQYFGPGTRLTVT.

CDR3 sequence reads: CASSLQGSREQYF. For the CDR3, the DNA is TGTGCCAGCAGCTTACAGGGGAGTCGGGAGCAGTACTTC. The V gene is TRBV7-3, the J gene TRBJ2-7; D possibly corresponds to TRBD1 (6 bases). Germline values: CDR1 SGHTA, CDR2 FQGTGA. The CDR3 extends over 13 amino acids. Deletions cut 2 bases from V and 7 bases from J, with 12 bases between.

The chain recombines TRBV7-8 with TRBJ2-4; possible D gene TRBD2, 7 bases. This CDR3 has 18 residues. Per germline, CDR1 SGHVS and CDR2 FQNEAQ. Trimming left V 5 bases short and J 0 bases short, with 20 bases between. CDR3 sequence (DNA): TGTGCCAGCAGCCAGGGAGGGGGGCCTTCTCTAGCCAAAAACATTCAGTACTTC. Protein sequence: CASSQGGGPSLAKNIQYF.